This section outlines one TCR beta chain sequence together with its context. This sample is drawn from a study of Graves' ophthalmopathy and Graves' hyperthyroidism. Study-wide context: Peripheral blood was gathered at first diagnosis, ahead of any treatment whatsoever.

Germline values: CDR1 SGHRS, CDR2 YFSETQ. V lost 4 bases and J 0 bases, leaving 11 bases between the germline ends. The CDR3 runs to 15 residues. Transcripts of RNA were the source for amplifying TCR beta CDR3 regions. Investigators did first-round RT-PCR with HTBI primers, then second-round multiplex PCR. TCRdb reprocessed the multiplex PCR reads with MiXCR, giving one entry per CDR3 protein. The sample lists about 620,000 distinct CDR3 sequences; 22% were seen once. Specimen: peripheral blood. This sequence originates from a woman in her late teens or twenties with stable Graves' hyperthyroidism. Some clones in this sample may be carry-over from other donors' samples. The J gene is TRBJ1-3, the V gene TRBV5-1; no clear D. CDR3 amino acids: CASSQDPSSGNTIYF. CDR3 bases: TGCGCCAGCAGCCAGGACCCGAGCTCTGGAAACACCATATATTTT.